The 8 T cell receptor beta chains listed next were all sequenced from one sample in a study of T-cell memory formation after mild COVID-19. TCRdb fed the 5' RACE reads into MiXCR, producing one record per CDR3 protein. The sample includes hundreds of thousands of distinct CDR3 sequences, about 24% of them seen just once. The specimen sequenced was PBMCs or a T cell subset sorted from them (not recorded which). The source of these receptors is an adult woman who had mild COVID-19 (a few samples of this study predate the infection). Cell type and time point are not known.

This clonotype was seen a few times. The chain combines TRBV12-3 or TRBV12-4 with TRBJ2-7; TRBD2 matches at 9 bases. V was pared by 0 bases and J by 7 bases, with 10 bases of the junction left unmatched. This CDR3 spans 16 amino acids. CDR3 loop: CASSLASGLATREQYF. CDR3 bases: TGTGCCAGCAGTTTAGCGAGCGGACTAGCGACGCGTGAGCAGTACTTC.

There are a few counts of this clonotype. This chain connects TRBV12-3 or TRBV12-4 to TRBJ2-2; 7 nucleotides line up with TRBD1. This CDR3 contains 14 residues. V was pared by 5 bases and J by 6 bases, with 6 bases of the junction left unmatched. CDR3 sequence: CASSQTGLAGELFF. As DNA, the CDR3 is TGTGCCAGCAGTCAGACAGGGCTGGCCGGGGAGCTGTTTTTT.

The chain links TRBV5-5 to TRBJ2-4; D possibly uses TRBD1 or TRBD2 (5 bases each). The germline V gene encodes CDR1 SGHKS and CDR2 YYEKEE (reference sequence). Trimming removed 5 bases at V and 0 bases at J, with 12 bases between. The CDR3 covers 15 residues. The CDR3 sequence: CASSPREIAKNIQYF. Written as DNA, the CDR3 is TGTGCCAGCAGTCCCAGGGAGATAGCCAAAAACATTCAGTACTTC. Looking up the rest from reference TRBV5-5 and TRBJ2-4 gives the full variable domain: DAGVTQSPTHLIKTRGQQVTLRCSPISGHKSVSWYQQVLGQGPQFIFQYYEKEERGRGNFPDRFSARQFPNYSSELNVNALLLGDSALYLCASSPREIAKNIQYFGAGTRLSVL.

The chain couples TRBV11-1 to TRBJ1-1; D call uncertain. This CDR3 contains 13 residues. V was clipped by 3 bases and J by 4 bases, with 9 bases between them. Germline lookup yields CDR1 SGHAT and CDR2 FQDESV (reference sequence). The CDR3 is CASSFGVGTEAFF. The CDR3 DNA follows: TGTGCCAGCAGCTTCGGGGTGGGCACTGAAGCTTTCTTT. The full variable domain, rest sourced from reference TRBV11-1 and TRBJ1-1, is EAEVAQSPRYKITEKSQAVAFWCDPISGHATLYWYRQILGQGPELLVQFQDESVVDDSQLPKDRFSAERLKGVDSTLKIQPAELGDSAMYLCASSFGVGTEAFFGQGTRLTVV.

The gene calls are TRBV12-3 or TRBV12-4 and TRBJ1-2; TRBD1 matches at 11 bases. The CDR3 length is 14 residues. The V gene end was trimmed by 6 bases and the J gene end by 8 bases; junction bases not matched to a gene: 8. Written as DNA, the CDR3 is TGTGCCAGCAGCCGGACAGGGGGCGAGTACGGCTACACCTTC. Translated: CASSRTGGEYGYTF.

The chain joins TRBV11-3 to TRBJ2-1; TRBD1 matches at 7 bases. CDR1 and CDR2 from the germline V gene are SGHNT and YENEEA. CDR3 length: 14 residues. J was trimmed by 10 bases and V by 3 bases; bases with no gene match: 9. This chain's CDR3 is CASSFPRQGTEQFF. The CDR3 DNA is TGTGCCAGCAGCTTCCCCAGACAGGGCACCGAGCAGTTCTTC.

At least ten counts were recorded for this clonotype. The chain couples TRBV7-6 to TRBJ2-1; D unresolved. Germline loops: CDR1 SGHVS, CDR2 FNYEAQ. This CDR3 is built from 12 residues. V lost 3 bases, J lost 8 bases, and 8 bases lay in between. CDR3 protein: CASSFLNHEQFF. Written as DNA, the CDR3 is TGTGCCAGCAGCTTTTTGAATCATGAGCAGTTCTTC.

About this clonotype: One end of the junction varies from germline; a read error may be responsible. V gene TRBV7-2 combines with J gene TRBJ1-2; 7 bases line up with TRBD1. The germline V gene has CDR1 SGHTA and CDR2 FQGNSA. This CDR3 has 12 residues. This chain's CDR3 is CASSSPLDRALF. As DNA, the CDR3 is TGTGCCAGCAGCTCTCCCCTTGACAGGGCGCTCTTC.